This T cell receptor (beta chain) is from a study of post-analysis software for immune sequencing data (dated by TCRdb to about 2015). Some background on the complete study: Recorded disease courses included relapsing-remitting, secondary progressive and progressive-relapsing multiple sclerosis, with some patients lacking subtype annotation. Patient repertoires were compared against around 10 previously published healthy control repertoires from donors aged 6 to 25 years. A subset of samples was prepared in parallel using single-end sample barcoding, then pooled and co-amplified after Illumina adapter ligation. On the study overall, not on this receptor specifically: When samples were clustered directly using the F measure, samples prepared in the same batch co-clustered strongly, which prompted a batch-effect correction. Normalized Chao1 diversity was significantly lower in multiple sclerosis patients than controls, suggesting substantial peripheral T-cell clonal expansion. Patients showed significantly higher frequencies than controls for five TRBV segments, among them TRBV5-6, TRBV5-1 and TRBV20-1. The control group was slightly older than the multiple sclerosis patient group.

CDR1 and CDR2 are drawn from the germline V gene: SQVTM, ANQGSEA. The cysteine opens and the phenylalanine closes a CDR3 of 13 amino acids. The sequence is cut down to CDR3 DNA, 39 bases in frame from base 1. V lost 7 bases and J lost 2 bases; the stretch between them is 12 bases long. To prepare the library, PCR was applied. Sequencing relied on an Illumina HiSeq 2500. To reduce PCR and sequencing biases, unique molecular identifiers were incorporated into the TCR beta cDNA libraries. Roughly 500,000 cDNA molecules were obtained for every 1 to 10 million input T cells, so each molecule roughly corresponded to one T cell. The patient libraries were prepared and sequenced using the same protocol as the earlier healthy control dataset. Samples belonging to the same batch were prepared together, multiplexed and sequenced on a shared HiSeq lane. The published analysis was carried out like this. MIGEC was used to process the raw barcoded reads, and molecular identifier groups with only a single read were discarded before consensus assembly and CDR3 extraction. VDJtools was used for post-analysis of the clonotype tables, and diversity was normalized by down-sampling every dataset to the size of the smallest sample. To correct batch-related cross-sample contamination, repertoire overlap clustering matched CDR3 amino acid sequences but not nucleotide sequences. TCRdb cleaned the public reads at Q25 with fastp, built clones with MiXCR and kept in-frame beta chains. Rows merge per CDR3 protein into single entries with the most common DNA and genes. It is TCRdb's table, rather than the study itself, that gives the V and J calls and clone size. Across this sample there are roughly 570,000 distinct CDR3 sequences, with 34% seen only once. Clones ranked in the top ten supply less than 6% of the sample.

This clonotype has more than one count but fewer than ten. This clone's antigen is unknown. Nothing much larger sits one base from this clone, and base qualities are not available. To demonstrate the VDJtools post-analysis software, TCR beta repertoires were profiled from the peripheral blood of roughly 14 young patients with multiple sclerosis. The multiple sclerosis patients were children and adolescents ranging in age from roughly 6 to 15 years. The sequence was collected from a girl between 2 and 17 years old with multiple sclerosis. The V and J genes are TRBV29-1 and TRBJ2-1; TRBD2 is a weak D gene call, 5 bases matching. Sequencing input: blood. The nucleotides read TGCAGCGCCGCGGACGGGACCTACAATGAGCAGTTCTTC. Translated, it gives CSAADGTYNEQFF.